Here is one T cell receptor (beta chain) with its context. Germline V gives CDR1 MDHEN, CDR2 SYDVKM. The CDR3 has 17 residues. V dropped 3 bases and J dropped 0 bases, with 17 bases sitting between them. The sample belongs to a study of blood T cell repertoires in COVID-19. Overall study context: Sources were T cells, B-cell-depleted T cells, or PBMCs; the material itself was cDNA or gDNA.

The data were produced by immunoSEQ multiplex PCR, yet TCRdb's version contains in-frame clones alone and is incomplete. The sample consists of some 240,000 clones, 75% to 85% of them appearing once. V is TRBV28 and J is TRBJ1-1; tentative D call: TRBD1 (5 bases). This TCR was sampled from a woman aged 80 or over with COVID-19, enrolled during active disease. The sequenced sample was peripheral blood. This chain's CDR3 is CASSFIRKGGVNTEAFF. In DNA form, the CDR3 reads TGTGCCAGCAGTTTTATTCGGAAGGGAGGGGTGAACACTGAAGCTTTCTTT.